This is a list of T cell receptor beta chains from one sample in a study of blood T cells in healthy people across ages. One entry per CDR3 protein results from TCRdb running MiXCR on the 5' RACE reads. The data contain around 900,000 distinct CDR3 sequences, roughly half of them singletons. The specimen was blood. These receptors came from a woman aged 55-75 years in good health. The CDR3 runs from the conserved cysteine through the conserved F or W. The D gene is left open where the match is weak. Size is stated for part of the rows, as once, few or many counts, or as a class when the clone is expanded.

>TRBV5-6|TRBJ2-1|TRBD2|.
TGTGCCAGCAGCCCCCCGGGGGGACTAGCGGGAGAGTTCTATGAGCAGTTCTTC
CASSPPGGLAGEFYEQFF
>TRBV29-1|TRBJ2-3|.|few
TGCAGCGTCCTAGTCTCAGATACGCAGTATTTT
CSVLVSDTQYF
>TRBV7-9|TRBJ1-2|TRBD1|few
TGTGCCAGCCGCCGGGACAGGGTTGGCTACACCTTC
CASRRDRVGYTF
>TRBV29-1|TRBJ1-2|TRBD1|.
TGCAGCGCCGCGGAACAGGGGGGCCATGGCTGCACCTTC
CSAAEQGGHGCTF
>TRBV12-3/TRBV12-4|TRBJ2-7|TRBD1|few
TGTGCCAGCAGTACAACCGGGACAGGGTTCGAGCAGTACTTC
CASSTTGTGFEQYF
>TRBV5-1|TRBJ2-5|TRBD2|.
TGCGCCAGCAGCCCGGGACTAGCGGGAGGCCGCCAAGAGACCCAGTACTTC
CASSPGLAGGRQETQYF
>TRBV5-1|TRBJ1-1|.|.
TGCGCCAGCAGCTTGGCCACAGGGACTGAAGCTTTCTTT
CASSLATGTEAFF
>TRBV5-1|TRBJ1-2|.|.
TGCGCCAGCAGGCTTGCTTTAAACTATGGCTACACCTTC
CASRLALNYGYTF
>TRBV27|TRBJ2-7|.|.
TGTGCCAGCAGAGTCAGGGCAACTAGAAGTTCCTACAATGAGCAGTACTTC
CASRVRATRSSYNEQYF
>TRBV18|TRBJ2-7|.|.
TGTGCCAGCTCCCGGGTCTCTAATTACGAGCAGTACTTC
CASSRVSNYEQYF
>TRBV6-5|TRBJ1-1|.|.
TGTGCCAGCAGGGGGGGTCCCCACACTGAAGCTTTCTTT
CASRGGPHTEAFF
>TRBV2|TRBJ1-2|.|.
TGTGCCGGTCAGGCAGGGATGGGAGGCTACACCTTC
CAGQAGMGGYTF
>TRBV24-1|TRBJ2-3|.|.
TGTGCCACCAGTGAGGCCCACAGGAGTAGCACAGATACGCAGTATTTT
CATSEAHRSSTDTQYF
>TRBV6-5|TRBJ2-1|.|few
TGTGCCAGCAGCTACTCGCAGGGAGGAACCTACAATGAGCAGTTCTTC
CASSYSQGGTYNEQFF
>TRBV28|TRBJ1-4|.|many
TGTGCCAGCAGAATGGGCCGGGACGGAGCTAATGAAAAACTGTTTTTT
CASRMGRDGANEKLFF
>TRBV7-2|TRBJ2-5|.|few
TGTGCCAGCAGCTTAGTGTTGGCGAGAGGAGAGACCCAGTACTTC
CASSLVLARGETQYF
>TRBV7-2|TRBJ2-7|.|.
TGCGCCAGCAGCTTAATGCAGGCGAGCTCCTACGAGCAGTACTTC
CASSLMQASSYEQYF
>TRBV6-6|TRBJ1-1|.|.
TGTGCCAGCAAGAGTGAGGGACGGAACACTGAAGCTTTCTTT
CASKSEGRNTEAFF
>TRBV23-1|TRBJ2-7|.|.
TGCGCCAGCTGTTACGAGCAGTACTTC
CASCYEQYF
>TRBV7-8|TRBJ2-5|.|.
TGTGCCAGCAGCAGACCGGTCCAGGGAAAACAAGAGACCCAGTACTTC
CASSRPVQGKQETQYF
>TRBV12-3/TRBV12-4|TRBJ1-5|TRBD1|few
TGTGCCAGCAGACGCGACAGGGGGCATCAGCCCCAGCATTTT
CASRRDRGHQPQHF
>TRBV10-3|TRBJ2-7|.|few
TGTGCCATCAGTGAGATCCAGGGGCCCTACGAGCAGTACTTC
CAISEIQGPYEQYF
>TRBV4-3|TRBJ1-1|TRBD1|.
TGCGCCAGCAGCCAAGGGGTGACAGGGAGATTATTCTCTGAAGCTTTCTTT
CASSQGVTGRLFSEAFF
>TRBV20-1|TRBJ2-7|.|once
TGCAGTGCTAGTTCCGGGTTGATCACCTACGAGCAGTACTTC
CSASSGLITYEQYF
>TRBV2|TRBJ1-5|TRBD1|few
TGTGCCAGTTCCGGGACAGGGGGGAATCAGCCCCAGCATTTT
CASSGTGGNQPQHF
>TRBV29-1|TRBJ2-1|.|.
TGCAGCTCGTCGATCGGGGCGGATTCGGGTGAGCAGTTCTTC
CSSSIGADSGEQFF
>TRBV5-1|TRBJ2-7|.|once
TGCGCCAGCAGCTTGGCCTCTCGCGGTGGCTACGAGCAGTACTTC
CASSLASRGGYEQYF
>TRBV20-1|TRBJ2-1|.|.
TGCAGTACTAGTTTGACCTACTACAATGAGCAGTTCTTC
CSTSLTYYNEQFF
>TRBV12-3/TRBV12-4|TRBJ2-5|.|few
TGTGCCAGCAGTTTATTTGGGGCTAGCCCCCGGGAGACCCAGTACTTC
CASSLFGASPRETQYF
>TRBV29-1|TRBJ2-7|TRBD2|few
TGCAGCGTTGCCCCACAGGTGTGGCGGGAGGGCCGGTACGAGCAGTACTTC
CSVAPQVWREGRYEQYF
>TRBV6-2/TRBV6-3|TRBJ2-7|.|few
TGTGCCAGCAGTACCCCGACAGACCAGACCTACGAGCAGTACTTC
CASSTPTDQTYEQYF
>TRBV7-8|TRBJ2-7|.|.
TGTGCCAGCAGCTTAGGAAGACCTGAGGACGAGCAGTACTTC
CASSLGRPEDEQYF
>TRBV7-6|TRBJ2-7|.|.
TGTGCCAGCAGCTTAGAGCCGCGGGAAGGTTACGAGCAGTACTTC
CASSLEPREGYEQYF
>TRBV5-8|TRBJ2-3|.|.
TGTGCCAGCAGCTTTACCCATACGCAGTATTTT
CASSFTHTQYF
>TRBV12-3/TRBV12-4|TRBJ2-1|TRBD2|few
TGTGCCAGCAGTTCTCTAGCGGGAGGGCCATATGAGCAGTTCTTC
CASSSLAGGPYEQFF
>TRBV7-9|TRBJ1-5|.|.
TGTGCCAGCAGCTTAGAAGCGGGAGGGGGGAATCAGCCCCAGCATTTT
CASSLEAGGGNQPQHF